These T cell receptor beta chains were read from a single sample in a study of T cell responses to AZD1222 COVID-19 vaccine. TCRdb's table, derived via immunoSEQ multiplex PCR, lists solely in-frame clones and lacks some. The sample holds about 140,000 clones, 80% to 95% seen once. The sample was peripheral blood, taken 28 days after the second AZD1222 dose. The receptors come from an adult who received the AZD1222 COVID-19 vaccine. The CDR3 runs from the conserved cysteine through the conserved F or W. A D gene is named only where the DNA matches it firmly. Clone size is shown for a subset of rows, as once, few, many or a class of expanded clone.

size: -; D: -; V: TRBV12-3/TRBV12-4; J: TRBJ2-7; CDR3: CASSFLGSYEQYF; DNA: TGTGCCAGCAGTTTTCTAGGAAGCTACGAGCAGTACTTC
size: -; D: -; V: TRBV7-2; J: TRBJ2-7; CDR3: CASSQLTGGEQYF; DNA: TGTGCCAGCAGCCAGCTGACAGGCGGCGAGCAGTACTTC
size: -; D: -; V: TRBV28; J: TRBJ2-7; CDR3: CAHGVSYEQYF; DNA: TGTGCCCACGGAGTCTCCTACGAGCAGTACTTC
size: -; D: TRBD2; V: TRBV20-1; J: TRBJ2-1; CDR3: CSASIAGVINEQFF; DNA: TGCAGTGCTAGTATAGCGGGAGTTATTAATGAGCAGTTCTTC
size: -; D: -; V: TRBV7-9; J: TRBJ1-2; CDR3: CASSPLGGQGYGYTF; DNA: TGTGCCAGCAGCCCACTGGGGGGGCAAGGCTATGGCTACACCTTC
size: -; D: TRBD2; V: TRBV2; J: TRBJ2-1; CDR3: CASSLGLAYEQFF; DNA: TGTGCCAGCAGTCTAGGACTAGCGTATGAGCAGTTCTTC
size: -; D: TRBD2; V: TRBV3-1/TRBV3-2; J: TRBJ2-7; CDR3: CASSQDFQRGYEQYF; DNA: TGTGCCAGCAGCCAAGACTTTCAGCGGGGCTACGAGCAGTACTTC
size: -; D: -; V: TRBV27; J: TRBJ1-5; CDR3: CASSPGYSNQPQHF; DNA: TGTGCCAGCAGTCCAGGGTATAGCAATCAGCCCCAGCATTTT
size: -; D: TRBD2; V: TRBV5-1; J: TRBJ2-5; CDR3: CASSPQGGRGQETQYF; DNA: TGCGCCAGCAGCCCCCAGGGAGGGCGGGGTCAAGAGACCCAGTACTTC
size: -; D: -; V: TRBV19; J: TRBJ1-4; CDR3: CASSIDRGGEKLFF; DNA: TGTGCCAGTAGTATAGACAGGGGAGGCGAAAAACTGTTTTTT
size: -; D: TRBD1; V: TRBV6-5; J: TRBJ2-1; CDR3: CASRGDSSYNEQFF; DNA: TGTGCCAGCAGGGGGGACAGCTCCTACAATGAGCAGTTCTTC
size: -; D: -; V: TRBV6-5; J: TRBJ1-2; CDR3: CASSYSAGFGYTF; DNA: TGTGCCAGCAGTTACTCAGCCGGGTTTGGCTACACCTTC
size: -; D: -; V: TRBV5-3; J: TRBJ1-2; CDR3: CARSQGTEYGYTF; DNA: TGTGCCAGAAGCCAAGGGACTGAGTATGGCTACACCTTC
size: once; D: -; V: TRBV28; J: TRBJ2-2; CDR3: CASSLRSTGELFF; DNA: TGTGCCAGCAGTTTGCGATCCACCGGGGAGCTGTTTTTT
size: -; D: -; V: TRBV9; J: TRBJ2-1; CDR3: CASSSSAEQFF; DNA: TGTGCCAGCAGCAGCTCGGCTGAGCAGTTCTTC
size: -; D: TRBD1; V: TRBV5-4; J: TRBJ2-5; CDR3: CAAGQGGTQYF; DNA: TGTGCCGCAGGACAGGGAGGGACCCAGTACTTC
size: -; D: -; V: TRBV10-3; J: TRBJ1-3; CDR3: CAISPDLSGNTIYF; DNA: TGTGCCATCAGTCCGGACCTCTCTGGAAACACCATATATTTT
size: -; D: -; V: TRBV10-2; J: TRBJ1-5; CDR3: CASRGQSGNQPQHF; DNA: TGCGCCAGCCGGGGACAAAGCGGCAATCAGCCCCAGCATTTT
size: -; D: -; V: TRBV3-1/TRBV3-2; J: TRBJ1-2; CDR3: CASRSLTGYTF; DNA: TGTGCCTCTCGTAGCCTCACTGGCTACACCTTC
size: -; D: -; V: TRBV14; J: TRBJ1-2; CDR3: CASSQDLGRGYTF; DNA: TGTGCCAGCAGCCAAGATCTGGGCCGCGGCTACACCTTC
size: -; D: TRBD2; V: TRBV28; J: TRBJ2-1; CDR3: CASRLLLAGGHNEQFF; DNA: TGTGCCAGCAGACTCCTTCTAGCGGGAGGCCACAATGAGCAGTTCTTC
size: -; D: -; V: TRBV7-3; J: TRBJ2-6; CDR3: CASSSTFAGANVLTF; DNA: TGTGCCAGCAGCTCAACATTCGCGGGGGCCAACGTCCTGACTTTC
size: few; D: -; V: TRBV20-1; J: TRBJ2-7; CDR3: CSARRNSEQYF; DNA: TGCAGTGCTAGAAGGAACTCCGAGCAGTACTTC
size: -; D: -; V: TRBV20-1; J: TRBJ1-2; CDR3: CSASRSYGYTF; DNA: TGCAGTGCTAGCAGGTCGTATGGCTACACCTTC